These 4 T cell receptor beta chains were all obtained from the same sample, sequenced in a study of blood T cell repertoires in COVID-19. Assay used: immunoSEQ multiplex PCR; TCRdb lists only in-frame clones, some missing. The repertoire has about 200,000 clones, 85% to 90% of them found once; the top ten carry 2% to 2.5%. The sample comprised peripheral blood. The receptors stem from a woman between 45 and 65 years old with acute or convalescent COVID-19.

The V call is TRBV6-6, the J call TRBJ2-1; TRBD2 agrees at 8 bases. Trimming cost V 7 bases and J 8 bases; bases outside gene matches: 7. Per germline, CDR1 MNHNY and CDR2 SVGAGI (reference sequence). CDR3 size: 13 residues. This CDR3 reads CASTGTSDDEQFF. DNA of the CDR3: TGTGCCAGCACCGGGACTAGTGACGATGAGCAGTTCTTC.

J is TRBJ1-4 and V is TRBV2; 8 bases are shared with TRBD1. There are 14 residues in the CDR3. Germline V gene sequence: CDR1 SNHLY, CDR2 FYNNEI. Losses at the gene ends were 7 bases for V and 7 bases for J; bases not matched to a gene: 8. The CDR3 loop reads CASNPGQGGEKLFF. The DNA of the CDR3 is TGTGCCAGCAACCCCGGACAGGGAGGTGAAAAACTGTTTTTT.

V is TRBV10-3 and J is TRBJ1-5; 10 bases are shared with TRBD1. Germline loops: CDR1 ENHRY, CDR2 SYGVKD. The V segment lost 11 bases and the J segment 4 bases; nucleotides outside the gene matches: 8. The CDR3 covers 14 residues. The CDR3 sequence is CAAASGQGNQPQHF. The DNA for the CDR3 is TGTGCCGCCGCCTCGGGACAGGGGAATCAGCCCCAGCATTTT.

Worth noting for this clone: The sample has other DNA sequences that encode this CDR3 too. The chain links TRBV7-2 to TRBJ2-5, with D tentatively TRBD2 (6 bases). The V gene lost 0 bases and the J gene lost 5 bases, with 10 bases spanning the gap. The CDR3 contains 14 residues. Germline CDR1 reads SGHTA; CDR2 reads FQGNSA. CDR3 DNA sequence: TGTGCCAGCAGCTTAGCGGGGGGTAGGGAGACCCAGTACTTC. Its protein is CASSLAGGRETQYF.